Listed below are T cell receptor beta chains from one sample, sequenced in a study of shared clonotypes between healthy human individuals. Clones were read by immunoSEQ multiplex PCR, and TCRdb kept only the in-frame ones, dropping some. In the table there are about 820,000 clones, around 93% of which are singletons. What was sequenced was naive CD8+ T cells sorted from blood. The receptors stem from a man younger than 45 in good health. The CDR3 runs from the conserved cysteine through the conserved F or W.

J,V,CDR3
TRBJ2-5,TRBV4-1,CASSQDLGLSQETQYF
TRBJ2-7,TRBV5-1,CASSLVDQYYEQYF
TRBJ2-7,TRBV18,CASSPPGSEQYF
TRBJ2-1,TRBV19,CASSTDRSSYNEQFF
TRBJ1-5,TRBV27,CASSRQGAGSNQPQHF
TRBJ2-1,TRBV5-4,CASTNEARGSYNEQFF
TRBJ1-5,TRBV28,CASSLLQGNQPQHF
TRBJ1-2,TRBV29-1,CSVAVSGADGYTF
TRBJ2-2,TRBV9,CASSPGTSGPDTGELFF
TRBJ2-7,TRBV6-5,CASSYWVDSTYEQYF
TRBJ1-5,TRBV6-5,CASRHSNSNQPQHF
TRBJ2-3,TRBV14,CASSQDGQILRLADTQYF
TRBJ1-4,TRBV27,CASSKGRISDPEKLFF
TRBJ2-1,TRBV7-6,CASSPPSGSYNEQFF
TRBJ2-7,TRBV4-1,CASSQNTGYYEQYF
TRBJ2-7,TRBV7-6,CASSLAGTAQRPYEQYF
TRBJ2-3,TRBV27,CASSAPGQATDTQYF
TRBJ2-7,TRBV27,CASSSPGQGSYEQYF
TRBJ1-1,TRBV27,CASSIDTGVGTEAFF
TRBJ1-1,TRBV5-4,CASSLVGLRDTEAFF
TRBJ2-2,TRBV2,CASRTSGSAVGELFF
TRBJ1-1,TRBV19,CASSIELYTEAFF
TRBJ2-7,TRBV4-1,CASSQTRAYEQYF
TRBJ2-1,TRBV2,CASSELPGTSGRPYNEQFF
TRBJ2-2,TRBV5-5,CASSLGTVLTGELFF
TRBJ2-5,TRBV7-6,CASSSHIAGQETQYF
TRBJ1-2,TRBV29-1,CSSGAGYGYTF
TRBJ2-3,TRBV11-2,CASSPPRTGGLDTQYF
TRBJ1-4,TRBV6-1,CASSESLQGWEKLFF